This T cell receptor beta chain came from a study of cytomegalovirus exposure and HLA in healthy donors. This clone has only one observation. What it binds is not known. Notes on the study in general: An assumption of roughly uniform sequencing depth across donors underlay the presence/absence analyses.

PCR primers comprised 60 Vbeta and 13 Jbeta primers. Clones were sequenced by immunoSEQ multiplex PCR, and TCRdb holds only the in-frame ones, with some missing. Counted here are around 100,000 clones, approximately 76% occurring once; the ten biggest clones make up 15% to 20%. In germline, CDR1 is SGHAT, CDR2 FQNNGV. Between the trimmed V and J ends, which lost 0 bases and 6 bases, there was a span of 11 bases. This CDR3 is 14 amino acids long. The receptor comes from a woman between 55 and 75 years old in good health and CMV-seropositive. The chain has TRBV11-2 and TRBJ1-1; D uncertain. Sequenced input: PBMCs. The CDR3 loop reads CASSLEGHRAEAFF. Written as DNA, the CDR3 is TGTGCCAGCAGCTTAGAGGGCCACAGAGCTGAAGCTTTCTTT.